This passage covers 20 T cell receptor beta chains from one sample sequenced in a study of blood T cell repertoires in COVID-19. Clones were read by immunoSEQ multiplex PCR, and TCRdb kept only the in-frame ones, dropping some. The repertoire holds 200,000 to 250,000 clones, with approximately 92% as singletons. The sequenced material came from PBMCs or T cells enriched from blood (not recorded which). These receptors all come from a woman aged 18-29 years in a cohort exposed to, infected with or recovered from COVID-19 (not recorded which).

The V and J genes are TRBV15 and TRBJ2-2; TRBD1 agrees at 8 bases. This CDR3 has 14 residues. CDR1 and CDR2 from the germline V gene are LNHNV and YYDKDF (reference sequence). Trimming removed 4 bases from V and 6 bases from J; junction bases left unmatched: 4. The CDR3 region is CATSNNRGSGELFF. The CDR3 DNA is TGTGCCACCAGCAACAACAGGGGGTCCGGGGAGCTGTTTTTT.

The chain has TRBV2 and TRBJ2-1, with D possibly matching TRBD1 (6 bases). Per germline, CDR1 SNHLY and CDR2 FYNNEI. The CDR3 consists of 15 residues. V was cut by 3 bases and J by 4 bases, with 13 bases left in between. CDR3 bases: TGTGCCAGCAGTGACGAAGGGGGAAGGTACAATGAGCAGTTCTTC. The encoded protein is CASSDEGGRYNEQFF.

V and J are TRBV19 and TRBJ1-5; D call uncertain. V lost 3 bases and J 2 bases, leaving 14 bases between the germline ends. Germline V lookup: CDR1 LNHDA, CDR2 SQIVND (reference sequence). CDR3 length equals 16 residues. Written as DNA, the CDR3 is TGTGCCAGTAGTATGGCCGAGGGTTTAGGCAATCAGCCCCAGCATTTT. Its protein product is CASSMAEGLGNQPQHF.

The J gene is TRBJ2-7, the V gene TRBV29-1; a possible D gene is TRBD1 (6 bases). Germline V CDR1 and CDR2: SQVTM, ANQGSEA. This CDR3 is 11 amino acids long. V was cut by 6 bases and J by 2 bases, with 8 bases left in between. For the CDR3, the DNA is TGCAGCGTCGGGACAACCTACGAGCAGTACTTC. Protein: CSVGTTYEQYF.

V and J are TRBV19 and TRBJ1-2, with 7 positions matching TRBD1. This CDR3 comprises 14 residues. Germline lookup yields CDR1 LNHDA and CDR2 SQIVND (reference sequence). The junction had 9 bases not matched to a gene; V was cut back by 3 bases and J by 8 bases. The CDR3 region has the DNA TGTGCCAGTAGTATTCCTGACAGGGTAAACGGCTACACCTTC. It specifies CASSIPDRVNGYTF.

This rearrangement joins TRBV6-4 to TRBJ2-3, with 8 bases identical to TRBD2. The CDR3 contains 14 residues. With V trimmed by 3 bases and J by 6 bases, 5 bases remained unmatched. Germline values: CDR1 MRHNA, CDR2 SNTAGT. The chain's CDR3 is CASSDEAGVDTQYF. In DNA form, the CDR3 reads TGTGCCAGCAGTGATGAAGCGGGGGTGGATACGCAGTATTTT.

This rearrangement joins TRBV20-1 to TRBJ2-5, with 7 bases identical to TRBD2. V shed 3 bases and J 5 bases; nucleotides not matched to a gene: 12. This CDR3 spans 15 amino acids. The V gene's germline CDR1 is DFQATT and CDR2 SNEGSKA (reference sequence). For the CDR3, the DNA is TGCAGTGCTAGTTATGCGGGGGTGGTTTTGGAGACCCAGTACTTC. Translation gives CSASYAGVVLETQYF.

The V and J genes are TRBV5-5 and TRBJ1-6; D unresolved. Between the trimmed V and J ends, which lost 2 bases and 8 bases, there was a span of 8 bases. Germline CDR1 SGHKS, CDR2 YYEKEE (reference sequence). There are 13 residues in the CDR3. CDR3 bases: TGTGCCAGCAGCTTCGCTCAGGATTCACCCCTCCACTTT. Translating it yields CASSFAQDSPLHF.

This clone occurred once. This chain connects TRBV14 to TRBJ2-1; 7 bases are shared with TRBD2. There are 16 residues in the CDR3. CDR1 is SGHDN, CDR2 FVKESK, per germline. After removal of 3 bases from V and 6 bases from J, the junction contained 11 bases not matched to a gene. The CDR3 sequence: CASSQGGYLTANEQFF. The CDR3 DNA reads TGTGCCAGCAGCCAGGGGGGGTACCTCACGGCCAATGAGCAGTTCTTC.

The chain carries TRBV2 and TRBJ1-5, with D possibly TRBD1 on 5 matching bases. This CDR3 is built from 13 residues. CDR1 and CDR2 from the germline V gene are SNHLY and FYNNEI. The germline V and J ends were trimmed by 7 bases and 6 bases, with 13 bases remaining between them. CDR3 in DNA: TGTGCCAGCACCACCGCCAGGGTTCAGCCCCAGCATTTT. This translates into CASTTARVQPQHF.

The rearrangement joins TRBV2 to TRBJ2-5; 11 bases match TRBD2. Germline trimming cut 4 bases from V and 3 bases from J; bases unmatched to any gene: 4. CDR1 and CDR2 (germline): SNHLY, FYNNEI. CDR3 size: 15 residues. CDR3 sequence reads: CASSGVAGGEETQYF. In DNA form, the CDR3 reads TGTGCCAGCAGTGGGGTAGCGGGAGGGGAAGAGACCCAGTACTTC.

This clone was picked up one time. The chain is built from TRBV5-6 and TRBJ1-6; 12 bases match TRBD1. Germline V gives CDR1 SGHDT, CDR2 YYEEEE. With V trimmed by 3 bases and J by 7 bases, 5 bases remained unmatched. CDR3 length equals 16 residues. For the CDR3, the DNA is TGTGCCAGCAGCTGGGACAGGGGGCACGCGAATTCACCCCTCCACTTT. As protein: CASSWDRGHANSPLHF. The entire variable domain, with the rest obtained from reference TRBV5-6 and TRBJ1-6, is as follows: DAGVTQSPTHLIKTRGQQVTLRCSPKSGHDTVSWYQQALGQGPQFIFQYYEEEERQRGNFPDRFSGHQFPNYSSELNVNALLLGDSALYLCASSWDRGHANSPLHFGNGTRLTVT.

The chain employs TRBV3-1 (or the pseudogene TRBV3-2) and TRBJ1-1; a weak D match, TRBD1 (5 bases). Trimming pared 1 base from V and 5 bases from J, leaving 8 bases between. Looked up from germline, CDR1 is LGHDT and CDR2 is YNNKEL (reference sequence). The CDR3 is 13 residues long. CDR3 region: CASSQVAGTEAFF. Written as DNA, the CDR3 is TGTGCCAGCAGCCAAGTTGCAGGGACTGAAGCTTTCTTT.

The chain employs TRBV7-9 and TRBJ2-2, with 11 bases aligning to TRBD2. J lost 7 bases, V lost 5 bases, and 6 bases had no gene match. Germline-derived CDR1 and CDR2 are SEHNR and FQNEAQ (reference sequence). The CDR3 has 15 residues. CDR3 in amino acids: CASSRLAGTIGELFF. The CDR3 nucleotides read TGTGCCAGCAGCCGACTAGCGGGAACTATCGGGGAGCTGTTTTTT.

The V gene is TRBV4-1, the J gene TRBJ2-6, with 7 bases fitting TRBD1. Germline CDR1 is MGHRA and CDR2 is YSYEKL. This CDR3 has 17 amino acids. Trimming took 2 bases from V and 1 from J; bases not matched to a gene: 5. CDR3 in amino acids: CASSQYYRGSGANVLTF. The CDR3 nucleotides read TGCGCCAGCAGCCAATACTACAGGGGATCTGGGGCCAACGTCCTGACTTTC.

This chain uses TRBV5-1 with TRBJ1-1, with 7 positions matching TRBD1. After removal of 4 bases from V and 0 bases from J, the junction contained 9 bases not matched to a gene. CDR1 is SGHRS and CDR2 is YFSETQ in the germline V gene. CDR3 size: 16 residues. The CDR3 nucleotides read TGCGCCAGCAGCCCGTTGCCAGGGGGAATGAACACTGAAGCTTTCTTT. Translation gives CASSPLPGGMNTEAFF. The entire variable domain, with the rest obtained from reference TRBV5-1 and TRBJ1-1, is as follows: KAGVTQTPRYLIKTRGQQVTLSCSPISGHRSVSWYQQTPGQGLQFLFEYFSETQRNKGNFPGRFSGRQFSNSRSEMNVSTLELGDSALYLCASSPLPGGMNTEAFFGQGTRLTVV.

The J gene is TRBJ2-3, the V gene TRBV9, with D maybe TRBD2 (6 bases). The CDR3 runs to 15 residues. Germline assignment: CDR1 SGDLS and CDR2 YYNGEE. V was shortened by 1 base and J by 2 bases, with 11 bases between the two germline ends. In DNA, the CDR3 is TGTGCCAGCAGCGTAAGCGGGTCTTACACAGATACGCAGTATTTT. It codes for CASSVSGSYTDTQYF.

This clone has just one count. This sequence joins TRBV7-9 and TRBJ2-5; perhaps TRBD1 as D (5 bases). The CDR3 sequence is 13 residues long. V gave up 5 bases and J gave up 4 bases, with 11 bases separating them. Germline assignment: CDR1 SEHNR and CDR2 FQNEAQ (reference sequence). The chain's CDR3 is CASSPGSGETQYF. CDR3 in DNA: TGTGCCAGCAGCCCAGGGTCAGGAGAGACCCAGTACTTC. The entire variable domain, with the rest obtained from reference TRBV7-9 and TRBJ2-5, is as follows: DTGVSQNPRHKITKRGQNVTFRCDPISEHNRLYWYRQTLGQGPEFLTYFQNEAQLEKSRLLSDRFSAERPKGSFSTLEIQRTEQGDSAMYLCASSPGSGETQYFGPGTRLLVL.

The CDR3 protein is CASSLPVLPNEKLFF. The DNA for the CDR3 is TGTGCCAGCAGTTTACCGGTGCTGCCTAATGAAAAACTGTTTTTT. The V and J genes are TRBV28 and TRBJ1-4; no definite D call. CDR1 is MDHEN, CDR2 SYDVKM, per germline. This CDR3 contains 15 residues. V lost 2 bases, J lost 3 bases, and 10 bases lay in between.

The V call is TRBV7-6, the J call TRBJ1-1; tentatively, D is TRBD1 (5 bases). Germline-derived CDR1 and CDR2 are SGHVS and FNYEAQ. Trimming stripped 4 bases from V and 1 base from J, with 13 bases between. The CDR3 has 15 amino acids. CDR3 nucleotides: TGTGCCAGCAGCTGGGGCGGGGGATCGAACACTGAAGCTTTCTTT. Its translation: CASSWGGGSNTEAFF.